The rows below give T cell receptor beta chains drawn from one sample of a study of cytomegalovirus exposure and HLA in healthy donors. Using immunoSEQ multiplex PCR, the repertoire was profiled, and TCRdb retains in-frame clones only, with some absent. The sample has over 200,000 clones, approximately 84% seen once. Material for sequencing was PBMCs. These receptor sequences come from a woman between 40 and 55 years old in good health and CMV-seronegative. CDR3s include the opening cysteine and the closing phenylalanine or tryptophan. D genes are given only for firm matches. Clone size, where shown, is once, few, many, or a class for clones that have expanded.

d_call	v_call	clone_size	j_call	cdr3_nt	cdr3_aa
-	TRBV30	-	TRBJ1-2	TGTGCCTGGGGGCCCGGGACTGGAAACTATGGCTACACCTTC	CAWGPGTGNYGYTF
-	TRBV5-4	once	TRBJ2-7	TGTGCCAGCAGCTTGGCCGGGGGGACAAGCTCCTACGAGCAGTACTTC	CASSLAGGTSSYEQYF
TRBD1	TRBV5-4	-	TRBJ2-1	TGTGCCAGCAGCAAACTGACAGGGTCGGGGAATGAGCAGTTCTTC	CASSKLTGSGNEQFF
TRBD1	TRBV6-4	-	TRBJ1-2	TGTGCCAGCAGTGACACCGGGACAGGGGGCGCGGTTAATGGCTACACCTTC	CASSDTGTGGAVNGYTF
TRBD2	TRBV13	-	TRBJ2-7	TGTGCCAGCAGCTTACTAGCGGGGCCTACCTACGAGCAGTACTTC	CASSLLAGPTYEQYF
-	TRBV5-6	-	TRBJ1-5	TGTGCCAGCAGCCTCCACCTAGATCAGCCCCAGCATTTT	CASSLHLDQPQHF
TRBD1	TRBV9	-	TRBJ1-6	TGTGCCAGCAGCGAGGGACAGGGCCGCTCCTATAATTCACCCCTCCACTTT	CASSEGQGRSYNSPLHF
-	TRBV4-3	-	TRBJ2-1	TGCGCCAGCAGCCAAGAGAGGGGGAATGAGCAGTTCTTC	CASSQERGNEQFF
-	TRBV2	-	TRBJ2-7	TGTGCCAGCAGTTTCCAATACGAGCAGTACTTC	CASSFQYEQYF
-	TRBV5-6	-	TRBJ1-4	TGTGCCAGCAGCCGGCGGGGGTCGAACGAAAAACTGTTTTTT	CASSRRGSNEKLFF
TRBD1	TRBV28	-	TRBJ2-1	TGTGCCAGCAGCCTTCTGCAGGGACAGGGTCACAATGAGCAGTTCTTC	CASSLLQGQGHNEQFF
-	TRBV28	-	TRBJ2-7	TGTGCCAGCAGTTTGACACGTTACGAGCAGTACTTC	CASSLTRYEQYF
TRBD1	TRBV4-1	-	TRBJ1-2	TGCGCCAGCAGCCAAATAGGGGGACAGGGGGCCCGTGGCTACACCTTC	CASSQIGGQGARGYTF
TRBD1	TRBV9	-	TRBJ1-2	TGTGCCAGCAGCGTAGCACCGCGAGGGGGCGTTGATGGCTACACCTTC	CASSVAPRGGVDGYTF
-	TRBV11-3	-	TRBJ2-2	TGTGCCAGCACCGCATTCGGGGGTGACACCGGGGAGCTGTTTTTT	CASTAFGGDTGELFF
-	TRBV19	-	TRBJ1-5	TGTGCCAGTAGTATTTCAGGGTTTCAGCCCCAGCATTTT	CASSISGFQPQHF
-	TRBV15	-	TRBJ2-5	TGTGCCACCAGCAGAGATGGCGAGACCCAGTACTTC	CATSRDGETQYF